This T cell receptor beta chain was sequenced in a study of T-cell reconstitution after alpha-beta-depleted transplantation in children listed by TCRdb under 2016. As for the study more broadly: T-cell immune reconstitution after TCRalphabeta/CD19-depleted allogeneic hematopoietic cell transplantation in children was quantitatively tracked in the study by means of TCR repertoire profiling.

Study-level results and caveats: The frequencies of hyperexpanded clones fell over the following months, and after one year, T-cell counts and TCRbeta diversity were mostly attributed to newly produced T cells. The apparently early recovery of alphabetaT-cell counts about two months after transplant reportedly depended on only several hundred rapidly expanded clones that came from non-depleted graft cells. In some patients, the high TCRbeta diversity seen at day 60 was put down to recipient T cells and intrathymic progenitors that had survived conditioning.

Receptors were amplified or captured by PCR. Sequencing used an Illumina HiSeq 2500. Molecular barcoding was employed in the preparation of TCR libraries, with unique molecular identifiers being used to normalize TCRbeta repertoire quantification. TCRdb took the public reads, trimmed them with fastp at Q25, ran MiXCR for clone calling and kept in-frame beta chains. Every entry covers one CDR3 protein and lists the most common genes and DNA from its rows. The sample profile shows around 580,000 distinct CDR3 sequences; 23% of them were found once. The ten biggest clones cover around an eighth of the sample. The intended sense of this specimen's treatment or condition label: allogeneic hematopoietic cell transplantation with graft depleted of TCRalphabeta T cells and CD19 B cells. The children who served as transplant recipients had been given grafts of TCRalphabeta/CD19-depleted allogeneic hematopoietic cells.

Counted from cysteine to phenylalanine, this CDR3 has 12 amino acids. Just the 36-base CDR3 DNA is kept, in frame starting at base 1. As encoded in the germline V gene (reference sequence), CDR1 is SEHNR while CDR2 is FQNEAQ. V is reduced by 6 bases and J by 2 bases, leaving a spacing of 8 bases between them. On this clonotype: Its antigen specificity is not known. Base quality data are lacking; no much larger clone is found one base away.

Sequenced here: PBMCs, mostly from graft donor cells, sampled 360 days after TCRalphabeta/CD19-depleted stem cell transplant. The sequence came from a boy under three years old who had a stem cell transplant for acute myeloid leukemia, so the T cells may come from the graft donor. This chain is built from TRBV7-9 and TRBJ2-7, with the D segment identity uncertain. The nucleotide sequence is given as TGTGCCAGCAGGTTGGACGCCTACGAGCAGTACTTC. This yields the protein CASRLDAYEQYF.